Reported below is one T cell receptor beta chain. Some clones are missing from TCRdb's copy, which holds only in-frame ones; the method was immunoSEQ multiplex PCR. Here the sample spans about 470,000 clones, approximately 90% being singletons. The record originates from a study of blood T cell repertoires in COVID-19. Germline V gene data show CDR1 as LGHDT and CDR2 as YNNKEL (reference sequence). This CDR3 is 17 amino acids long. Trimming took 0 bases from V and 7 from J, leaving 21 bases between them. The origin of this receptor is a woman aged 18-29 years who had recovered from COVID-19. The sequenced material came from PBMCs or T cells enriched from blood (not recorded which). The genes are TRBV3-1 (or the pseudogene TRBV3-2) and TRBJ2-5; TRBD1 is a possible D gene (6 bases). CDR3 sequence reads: CASSQDVLQGEVGTQYF. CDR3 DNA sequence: TGTGCCAGCAGCCAAGATGTCTTACAGGGCGAGGTGGGGACCCAGTACTTC.